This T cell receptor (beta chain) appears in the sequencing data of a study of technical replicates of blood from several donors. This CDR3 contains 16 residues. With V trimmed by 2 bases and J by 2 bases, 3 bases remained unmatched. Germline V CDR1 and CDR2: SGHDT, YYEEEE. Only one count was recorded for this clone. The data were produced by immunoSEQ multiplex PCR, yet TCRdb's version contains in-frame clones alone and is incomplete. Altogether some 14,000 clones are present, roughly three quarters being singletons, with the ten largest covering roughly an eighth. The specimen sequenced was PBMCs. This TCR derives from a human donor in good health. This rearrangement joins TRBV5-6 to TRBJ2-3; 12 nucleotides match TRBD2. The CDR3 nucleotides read TGTGCCAGCAGCTTCCTAGCGGGAGGGAACACAGATACGCAGTATTTT. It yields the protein CASSFLAGGNTDTQYF.